The clone carrying this T cell receptor beta chain was detected a few times. Its cognate antigen is unknown. Time point indicated: cycle 4 day 1 (C4D1), after less than seven weeks of nivolumab. Relapses following autologous stem cell transplantation were seen in all patients, with brentuximab vedotin exposure varying. The repertoire was sequenced with immunoSEQ multiplex PCR; TCRdb's copy has only in-frame clones and lacks some. The sample records about 41,000 clones, around 69% being singletons. This specimen belongs to a study of PD-1 blockade in classical Hodgkin lymphoma. The wider study: Treatment was intravenous nivolumab, 3 mg/kg every 2 weeks, until progression. Study-level results: Diminished baseline TCR diversity has been reported in newly diagnosed patients relative to healthy donors.

The V end was cut by 3 bases, the J end by 1 base, with 9 bases between. The V gene's germline CDR1 is LNHDA and CDR2 SQIVND (reference sequence). This CDR3 comprises 14 residues. Sequenced here: peripheral blood mononuclear cells (PBMCs), sampled before the fourth cycle of nivolumab. The receptor was isolated from a human donor with classical Hodgkin lymphoma. The rearrangement joins TRBV19 to TRBJ2-5; D call uncertain. Here the CDR3 DNA reads TGTGCCAGTAGTATTCGGCCAGGCCAAGAGACCCAGTACTTC. This sequence encodes CASSIRPGQETQYF.